The 6 T cell receptor beta chains below were found in one sample sequenced in a study of molecular identifiers for immune sequencing clone quantification. TCRdb called the PCR reads again in MiXCR, with one record for every CDR3 protein. The repertoire consists of about 320,000 distinct CDR3 sequences, with roughly 23% occurring once and the leading ten covering 0.74%. Input material: naive CD8+ T cells from blood, with Jurkat cell RNA spiked in. Subset of the sample: FACS-sorted CD8+CD4-CCR7+CD45RA+ naive T cells. These TCRs come from a human donor in good health. Some libraries in this study had Jurkat cell RNA spiked in.

This clonotype was picked up a small number of times. V usage is TRBV6-5 and J usage is TRBJ2-2; unclear D gene. Germline lookup yields CDR1 MNHEY and CDR2 SVGAGI. The CDR3 extends over 15 amino acids. Between the trimmed V and J ends, which lost 1 base and 2 bases, there was a span of 8 bases. CDR3 in amino acids: CASSYWQENTGELFF. DNA of the CDR3: TGTGCCAGCAGTTACTGGCAGGAAAACACCGGGGAGCTGTTTTTT.

The V gene is TRBV20-1, the J gene TRBJ1-5; TRBD1 is a possible D gene (5 bases). The CDR3 extends over 16 amino acids. V shed 0 bases and J shed 0 bases, with 12 bases lying between them. Germline V gene data show CDR1 as DFQATT and CDR2 as SNEGSKA (reference sequence). This CDR3 is CSARDPQDNSNQPQHF. CDR3 DNA sequence: TGCAGTGCTAGAGATCCCCAGGACAATAGCAATCAGCCCCAGCATTTT.

The chain links TRBV13 to TRBJ1-2; D is undetermined. The CDR3 is 15 amino acids. From germline, CDR1 is PRHDT and CDR2 FYEKMQ (reference sequence). V was clipped by 3 bases and J by 6 bases, with 17 bases between them. The DNA for the CDR3 is TGTGCCAGCAGCTTCCACCTTATAAATGGAAATGGCTACACCTTC. Its protein product is CASSFHLINGNGYTF.

There are many counts of this clonotype. This rearrangement joins TRBV6-1 to TRBJ1-1; TRBD1 matches at 9 bases. From germline, CDR1 is MNHNS and CDR2 SASEGT. Losses at the gene ends were 5 bases for V and 5 bases for J; bases not matched to a gene: 15. CDR3 length: 17 residues. The CDR3 bases are TGTGCCAGCAGTCAACTAATCTACAGGGGGCCTCAAACTGAAGCTTTCTTT. Translating gives CASSQLIYRGPQTEAFF.

This clonotype was observed a few times. The chain combines TRBV5-4 with TRBJ1-4; D gene ambiguous. This CDR3 comprises 15 residues. From germline, CDR1 is SGHNT and CDR2 YYREEE (reference sequence). V was pared by 9 bases and J by 0 bases, with 15 bases between. The CDR3, as DNA: TGTGCCAACACCCCCCAGCAAGCAACTAATGAAAAACTGTTTTTT. This codes for CANTPQQATNEKLFF.

The CDR3 DNA follows: TGTGCCAGCAGTTTAGAAGGGCCCCAGCATTTT. Residues: CASSLEGPQHF. This chain joins TRBV12-3 or TRBV12-4 and TRBJ1-5; D is unclear. There are 11 residues in the CDR3. V lost 1 base and J lost 9, with 4 bases in between.